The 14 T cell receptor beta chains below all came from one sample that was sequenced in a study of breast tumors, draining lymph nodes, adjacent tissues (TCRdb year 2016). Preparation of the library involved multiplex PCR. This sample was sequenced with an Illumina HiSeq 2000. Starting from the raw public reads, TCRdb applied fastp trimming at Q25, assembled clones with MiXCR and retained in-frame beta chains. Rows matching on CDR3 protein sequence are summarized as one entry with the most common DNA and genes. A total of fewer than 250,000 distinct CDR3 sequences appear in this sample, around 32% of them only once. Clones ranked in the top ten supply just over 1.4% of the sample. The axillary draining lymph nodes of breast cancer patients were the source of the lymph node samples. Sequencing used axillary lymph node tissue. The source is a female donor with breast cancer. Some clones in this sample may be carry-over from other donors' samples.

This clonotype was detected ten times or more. The CDR3 here is CASSSHGQGGETQYF. The DNA for the CDR3 is TGTGCCAGCAGTTCCCATGGACAGGGGGGGGAGACCCAGTACTTC. The chain links TRBV12-3 or TRBV12-4 to TRBJ2-5; the match to TRBD1 covers 10 bases. Unmatched junction bases numbered 7, after V lost 4 bases and J lost 5 bases. The CDR3 loop spans 15 amino acids.

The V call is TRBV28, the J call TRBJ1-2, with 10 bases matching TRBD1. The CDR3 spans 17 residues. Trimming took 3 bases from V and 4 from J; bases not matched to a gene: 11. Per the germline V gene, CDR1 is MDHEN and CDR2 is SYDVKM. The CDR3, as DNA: TGTGCCAGCAGTTTCTTATTTACGGGACAGGGGCTCTATGGCTACACCTTC. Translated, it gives CASSFLFTGQGLYGYTF.

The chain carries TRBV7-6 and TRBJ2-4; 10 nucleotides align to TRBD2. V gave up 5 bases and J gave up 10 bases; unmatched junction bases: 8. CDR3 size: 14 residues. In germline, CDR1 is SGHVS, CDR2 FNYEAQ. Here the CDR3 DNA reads TGTGCCAGCAGCATAAAGCGGGAGGGCCTGATTCAGTACTTC. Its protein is CASSIKREGLIQYF.

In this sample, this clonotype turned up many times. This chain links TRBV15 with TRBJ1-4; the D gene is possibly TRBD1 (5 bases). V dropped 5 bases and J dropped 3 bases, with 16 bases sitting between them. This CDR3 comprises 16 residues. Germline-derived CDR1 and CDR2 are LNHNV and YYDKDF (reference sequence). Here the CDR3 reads CATSRLGDGSNEKLFF. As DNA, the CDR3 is TGTGCCACCAGCCGACTAGGGGACGGATCTAATGAAAAACTGTTTTTT.

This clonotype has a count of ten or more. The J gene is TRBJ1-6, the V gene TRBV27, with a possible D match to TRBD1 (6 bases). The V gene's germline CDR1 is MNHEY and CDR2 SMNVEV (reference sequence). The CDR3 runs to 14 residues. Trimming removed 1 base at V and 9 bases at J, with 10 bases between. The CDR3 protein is CASSLYQGLSPLHF. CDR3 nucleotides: TGTGCCAGCAGTTTATATCAGGGGCTTTCACCCCTCCACTTT.

The CDR3 DNA follows: TGTGCCATCAGTGGGACAGGGGCCACTGAAGCTTTCTTT. It specifies CAISGTGATEAFF. The chain has TRBV10-3 and TRBJ1-1; 9 bases are a match to TRBD1. J lost 4 bases, V lost 4 bases, and 1 base had no gene match. The CDR3 runs 13 residues. CDR1 and CDR2 (germline): ENHRY, SYGVKD.

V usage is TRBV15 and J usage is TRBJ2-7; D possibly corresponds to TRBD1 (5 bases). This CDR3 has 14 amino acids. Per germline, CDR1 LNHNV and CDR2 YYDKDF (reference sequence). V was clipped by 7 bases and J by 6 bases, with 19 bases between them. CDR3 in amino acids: CATNRSGLVGEQYF. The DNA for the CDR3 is TGTGCCACCAACAGGTCAGGGCTGGTCGGCGAGCAGTACTTC.

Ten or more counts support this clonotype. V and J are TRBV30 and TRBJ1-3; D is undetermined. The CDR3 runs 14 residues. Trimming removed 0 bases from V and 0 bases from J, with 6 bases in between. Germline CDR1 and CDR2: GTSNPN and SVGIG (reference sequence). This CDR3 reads CAWSVGHSGNTIYF. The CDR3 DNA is TGTGCCTGGAGTGTAGGGCACTCTGGAAACACCATATATTTT. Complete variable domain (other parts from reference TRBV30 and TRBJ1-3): SQTIHQWPATLVQPVGSPLSLECTVEGTSNPNLYWYRQAAGRGLQLLFYSVGIGQISSEVPQNLSASRPQDRQFILSSKKLLLSDSGFYLCAWSVGHSGNTIYFGEGSWLTVV.

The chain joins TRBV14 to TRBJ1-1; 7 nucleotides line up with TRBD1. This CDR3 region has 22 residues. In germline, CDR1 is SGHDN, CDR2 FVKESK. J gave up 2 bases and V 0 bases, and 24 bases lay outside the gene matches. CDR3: CASSQDRRQGEDYTLENTEAFF. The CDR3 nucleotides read TGTGCCAGCAGCCAAGATCGGCGGCAGGGGGAGGATTATACTCTGGAAAACACTGAAGCTTTCTTT.

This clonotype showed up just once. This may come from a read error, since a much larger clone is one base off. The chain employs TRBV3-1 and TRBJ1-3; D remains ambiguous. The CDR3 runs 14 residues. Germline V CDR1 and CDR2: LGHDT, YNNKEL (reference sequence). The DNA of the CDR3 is TGTGCCAGCAGCCAAGCAGTCTCTGGAAGCACCATATATTTT. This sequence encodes CASSQAVSGSTIYF.

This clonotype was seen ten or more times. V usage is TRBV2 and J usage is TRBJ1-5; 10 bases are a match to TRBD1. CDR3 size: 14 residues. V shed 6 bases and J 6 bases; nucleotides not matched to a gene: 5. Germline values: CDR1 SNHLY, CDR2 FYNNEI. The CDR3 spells CASSRQGAPQPQHF. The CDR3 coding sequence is TGTGCCAGCAGCAGACAGGGGGCCCCTCAGCCCCAGCATTTT.

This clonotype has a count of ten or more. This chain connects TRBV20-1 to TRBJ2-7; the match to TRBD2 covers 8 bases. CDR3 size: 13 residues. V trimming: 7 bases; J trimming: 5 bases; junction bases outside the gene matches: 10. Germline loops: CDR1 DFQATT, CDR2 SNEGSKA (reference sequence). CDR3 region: CSVVGGVGDEQYF. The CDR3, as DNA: TGCAGTGTCGTCGGGGGGGTAGGGGACGAGCAGTACTTC.

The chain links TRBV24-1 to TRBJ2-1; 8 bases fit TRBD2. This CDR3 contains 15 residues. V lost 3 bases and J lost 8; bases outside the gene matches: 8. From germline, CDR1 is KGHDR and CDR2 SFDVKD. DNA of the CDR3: TGTGCCACCAGTGATGGGGGACTAGATCGCGATGAGCAGTTCTTC. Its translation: CATSDGGLDRDEQFF.

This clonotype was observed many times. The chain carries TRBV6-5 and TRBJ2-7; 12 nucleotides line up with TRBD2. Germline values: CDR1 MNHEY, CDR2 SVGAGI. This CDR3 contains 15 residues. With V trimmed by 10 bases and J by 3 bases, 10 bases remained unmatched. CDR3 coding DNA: TGTGCCACTAATTACAGGGGACTAGCGGGCTACGAGCAGTACTTC. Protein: CATNYRGLAGYEQYF.